This TCR beta chain was retrieved from a study of blood T cell repertoires in COVID-19. Study-level information: Sources were T cells, B-cell-depleted T cells, or PBMCs; the material itself was cDNA or gDNA.

CDR1 is LGHDT, CDR2 YNNKEL, per germline (reference sequence). The trim removed 4 bases at V and 5 bases at J, leaving 6 bases unmatched. CDR3 length: 15 residues. Libraries were prepared by immunoSEQ multiplex PCR; TCRdb keeps only in-frame clonotypes and omits some of them. The table lists under 65,000 clones, approximately 86% of them singletons. The specimen sequenced was peripheral blood. The chain recombines TRBV3-1 (or the pseudogene TRBV3-2) with TRBJ2-5, with TRBD1 identical over 11 bases. The sequence was collected from a man aged 55-75 years with acute or convalescent COVID-19. The CDR3 nucleotides read TGTGCCAGCAGCCTCTGGACAGGGGGCAGGGAGACCCAGTACTTC. It is translated as CASSLWTGGRETQYF.